This TCR beta chain was captured by sequencing in a study of blood T cell repertoires in COVID-19. The CDR3 has 15 amino acids. With V trimmed by 7 bases and J by 2 bases, 8 bases remained unmatched. CDR1 SNHLY and CDR2 FYNNEI come from the germline V gene. Profiled with immunoSEQ multiplex PCR; TCRdb holds only in-frame clones, not every one. The sample lists roughly 410,000 clones, around 87% occurring once. The sequence was collected from a woman aged 55-70 years with COVID-19, enrolled during active disease. The chain employs TRBV2 and TRBJ2-3; 8 bases are a match to TRBD2. The sample taken for sequencing was peripheral blood. This CDR3 is CASIDGSGDTDTQYF. DNA of the CDR3: TGTGCCAGCATCGACGGTAGCGGGGACACAGATACGCAGTATTTT.